This TCR beta chain emerged from a study of vaccination and CD4 T cells after COVID-19. Treatment indicated: roughly 11-day PBMC culture with coronavirus spike peptide pools or control peptides (ViraFEST assay). This clonotype was detected a few times. Its antigen is unidentified. Cultured CD4+ T-cell DNA underwent Oncomine TCR Beta short-read sequencing. A single record per CDR3 protein comes from TCRdb applying MiXCR to the PCR reads. Of approximately 15,000 distinct CDR3 sequences listed, 31% are singletons. The V end lost 6 bases, the J end lost 14 bases, and 11 bases lay between the germline ends. This CDR3 has 11 amino acids.

This clonotype was sampled from a human donor with COVID-19. The sequenced sample was cultured CD4+ T cells from blood. J is TRBJ1-6 and V is TRBV12-3 or TRBV12-4; D is undetermined. CDR3 sequence: CASSHNGALHF. For the CDR3, the DNA is TGTGCCAGCAGCCACAATGGGGCCCTCCACTTT.